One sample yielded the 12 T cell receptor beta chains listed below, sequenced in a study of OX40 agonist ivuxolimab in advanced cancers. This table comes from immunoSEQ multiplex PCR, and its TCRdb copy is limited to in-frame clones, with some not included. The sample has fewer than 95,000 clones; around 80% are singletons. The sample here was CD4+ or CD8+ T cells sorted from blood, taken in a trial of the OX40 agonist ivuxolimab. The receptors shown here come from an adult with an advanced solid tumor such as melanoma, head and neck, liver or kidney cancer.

The CDR3 DNA is TGTGCCAGCAGTACAGGGTCAGAGACCCAGTACTTC. It specifies CASSTGSETQYF. The rearrangement links TRBV2 to TRBJ2-5, with TRBD1 as a possible D gene (6 bases). This CDR3 has 12 amino acids. With 5 bases removed from V and 4 bases from J, the gap between germline ends came to 8 bases. The V gene's germline CDR1 is SNHLY and CDR2 FYNNEI.

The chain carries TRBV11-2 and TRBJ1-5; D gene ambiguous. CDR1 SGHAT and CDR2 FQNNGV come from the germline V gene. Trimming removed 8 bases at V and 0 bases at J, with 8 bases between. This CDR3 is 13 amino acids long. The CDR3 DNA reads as TGTGCCAGCCCACGCAATAGCAATCAGCCCCAGCATTTT. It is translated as CASPRNSNQPQHF. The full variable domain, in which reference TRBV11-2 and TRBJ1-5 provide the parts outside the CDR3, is EAGVAQSPRYKIIEKRQSVAFWCNPISGHATLYWYQQILGQGPKLLIQFQNNGVVDDSQLPKDRFSAERLKGVDSTLKIQPAKLEDSAVYLCASPRNSNQPQHFGDGTRLSIL.

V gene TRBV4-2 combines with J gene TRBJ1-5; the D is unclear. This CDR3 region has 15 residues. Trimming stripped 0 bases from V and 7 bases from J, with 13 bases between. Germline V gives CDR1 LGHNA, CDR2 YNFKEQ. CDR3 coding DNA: TGTGCCAGCAGCCAAGAGGCCGCGGGCGCCCAGCCCCAGCATTTT. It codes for CASSQEAAGAQPQHF.

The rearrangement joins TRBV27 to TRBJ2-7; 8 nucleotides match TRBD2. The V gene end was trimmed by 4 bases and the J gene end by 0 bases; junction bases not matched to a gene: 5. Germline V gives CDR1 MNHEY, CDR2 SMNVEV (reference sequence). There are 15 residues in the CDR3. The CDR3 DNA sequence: TGTGCCAGCAGTTACATAGCGGGGAGCTCCTACGAGCAGTACTTC. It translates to CASSYIAGSSYEQYF.

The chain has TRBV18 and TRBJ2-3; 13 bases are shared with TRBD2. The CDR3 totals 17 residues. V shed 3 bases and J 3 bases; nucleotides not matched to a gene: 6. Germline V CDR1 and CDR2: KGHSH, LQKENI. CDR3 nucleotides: TGTGCCAGCTCACCGATGTCGACTAGCGGGAGGACAGATACGCAGTATTTT. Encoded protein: CASSPMSTSGRTDTQYF. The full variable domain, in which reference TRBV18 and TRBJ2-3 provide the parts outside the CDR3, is NAGVMQNPRHLVRRRGQEARLRCSPMKGHSHVYWYRQLPEEGLKFMVYLQKENIIDESGMPKERFSAEFPKEGPSILRIQQVVRGDSAAYFCASSPMSTSGRTDTQYFGPGTRLTVL.

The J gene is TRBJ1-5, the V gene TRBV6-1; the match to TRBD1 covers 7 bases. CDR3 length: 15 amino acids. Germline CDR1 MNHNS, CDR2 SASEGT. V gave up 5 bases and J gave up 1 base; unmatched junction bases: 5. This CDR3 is CASSHRDRSNQPQHF. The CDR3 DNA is TGTGCCAGCAGTCACCGGGACAGAAGCAATCAGCCCCAGCATTTT.

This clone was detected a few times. The CDR3 DNA follows: TGCGCCAGCAGCCCTGGCGGGGCTGGGGCCAACGTCCTGACTTTC. Protein: CASSPGGAGANVLTF. The chain combines TRBV5-1 with TRBJ2-6; tentative D call: TRBD2 (6 bases). Trimming cost V 4 bases and J 2 bases, with 10 bases left between them. The length of the CDR3 is 15 residues. Germline assignment: CDR1 SGHRS and CDR2 YFSETQ.

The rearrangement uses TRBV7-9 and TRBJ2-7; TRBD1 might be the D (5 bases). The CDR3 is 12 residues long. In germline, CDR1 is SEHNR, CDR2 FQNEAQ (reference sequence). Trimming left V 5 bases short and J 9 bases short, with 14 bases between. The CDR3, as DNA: TGTGCCAGCAGCCTCATAAGCCAGGGGCAGTACTTC. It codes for CASSLISQGQYF.

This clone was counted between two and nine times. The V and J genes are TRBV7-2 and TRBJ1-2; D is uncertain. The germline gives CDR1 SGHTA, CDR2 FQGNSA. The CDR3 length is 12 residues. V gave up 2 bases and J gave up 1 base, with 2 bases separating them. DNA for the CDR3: TGTGCCAGCAGCTTAAATAACTATGGCTACACCTTC. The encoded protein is CASSLNNYGYTF.

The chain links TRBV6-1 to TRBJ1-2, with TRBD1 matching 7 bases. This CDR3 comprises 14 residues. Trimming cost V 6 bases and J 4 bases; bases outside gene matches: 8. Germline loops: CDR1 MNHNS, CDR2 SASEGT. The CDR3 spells CASRHRDRSYGYTF. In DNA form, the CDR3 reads TGTGCCAGCAGGCACCGGGACAGAAGCTATGGCTACACCTTC.

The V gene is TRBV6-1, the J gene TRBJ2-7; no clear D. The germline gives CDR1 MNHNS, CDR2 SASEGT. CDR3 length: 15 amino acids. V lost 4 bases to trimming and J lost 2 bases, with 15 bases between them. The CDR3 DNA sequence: TGTGCCAGCAGTGCCGAAGGAGTTAGCCCCTACGAGCAGTACGTC. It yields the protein CASSAEGVSPYEQYV.

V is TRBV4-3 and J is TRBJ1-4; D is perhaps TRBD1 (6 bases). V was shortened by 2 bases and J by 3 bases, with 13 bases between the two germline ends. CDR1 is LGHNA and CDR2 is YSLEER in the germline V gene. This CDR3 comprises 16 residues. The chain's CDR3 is CASSQTPQGANEKLFF. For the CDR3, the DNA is TGCGCCAGCAGCCAAACCCCACAGGGCGCTAATGAAAAACTGTTTTTT.